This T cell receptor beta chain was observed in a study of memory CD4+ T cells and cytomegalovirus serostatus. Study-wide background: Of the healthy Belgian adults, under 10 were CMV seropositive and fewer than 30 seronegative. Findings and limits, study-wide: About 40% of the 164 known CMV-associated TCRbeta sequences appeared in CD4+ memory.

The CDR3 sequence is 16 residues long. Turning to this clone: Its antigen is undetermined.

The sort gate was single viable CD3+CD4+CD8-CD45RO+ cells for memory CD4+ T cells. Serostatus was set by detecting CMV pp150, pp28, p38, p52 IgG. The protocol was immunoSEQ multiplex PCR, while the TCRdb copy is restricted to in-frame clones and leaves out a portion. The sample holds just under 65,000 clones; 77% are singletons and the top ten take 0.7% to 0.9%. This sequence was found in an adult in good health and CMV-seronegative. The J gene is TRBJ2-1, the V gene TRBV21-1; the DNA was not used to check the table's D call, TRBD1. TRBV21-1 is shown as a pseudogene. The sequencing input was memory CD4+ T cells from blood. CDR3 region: CASSPPLGTGQDEQFF. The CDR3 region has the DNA TGTGCCAGCAGCCCCCCCTTAGGGACAGGGCAGGATGAGCAGTTCTTC.